A selection of T cell receptor beta chains follows, all from one sample in a study of blood T cell repertoires in COVID-19. Measured with immunoSEQ multiplex PCR; TCRdb has only the in-frame clones, and not every one. The sample has about 68,000 clones; 85% to 90% are singletons. Sequenced sample: peripheral blood. The receptor set was obtained from a man aged 50 or older with acute or convalescent COVID-19. The conserved cysteine and the conserved F or W are not part of the CDR3 here. The order of the fields is V gene, CDR3 protein.

TRBV10-1	ASSEYYGNSPLH
TRBV9	ASSVVAGAYNEQF
TRBV13	ASSLQGSANTGELF
TRBV11-3	ASSLSGVTGANVLT
TRBV6-5	ASSSGSYNEQF
TRBV27	ASLGPIGSTRGYGSNTEAF
TRBV9	ASSPRDSFINYGYT
TRBV12-1	ASSFPRGMMDLGTEAF
TRBV6-5	ASSKTSGGAVEQY
TRBV7-2	ASSPWGSLGPDNEQF
TRBV24-1	ATSPSAGVSSGANVLT
TRBV4-3	ASSQGTAGGALYEQY
TRBV2	ASTVQYSNQPQH
TRBV29-1	SASQETQY
TRBV28	ASSLLGAYNEQF
TRBV18	ASSPRDGSTTGELF
TRBV20-1	SASGGETQY
TRBV11-3	ASSPGRVQGLAQY
TRBV15	ATSRDRGRATNEKLF
TRBV4-3	ASSPFVSQGNQPQH
TRBV11-3	ASSLFGQGLSEAF
TRBV7-2	ASSPSGGSYNEQF
TRBV6-2/TRBV6-3	ASSDELAEFYEQY
TRBV7-9	ASSFGHGLNQPQH
TRBV29-1	SVGGTGVATNTEAF
TRBV7-2	ASSLVSTRGTDTQY
TRBV4-1	ASSQGIQGAPGNTIY
TRBV7-9	ASSTLAGATSTDTQY
TRBV4-1	ASSQVLSANQPQH
TRBV28	ASSEGARYGYT
TRBV21-1	AGCRGTNTGELF
TRBV28	ASSSSEGGYT